This T cell receptor beta chain was profiled in a study of early T cells in non-severe SARS-CoV-2 infection. TCRdb fed the 5' RACE reads into MiXCR, producing one record per CDR3 protein. Of 52,000 or so distinct CDR3 sequences listed, approximately 12% were seen once; the top ten hold about 1.4%. Study-wide points: Comparison of clonotypes with VDJdb favored anti-spike CD8 responses while missing private and CD4 specificities.

On this clonotype itself: The antigen is undetermined.

Trimming at V came to 0 bases and at J to 6 bases, leaving 4 bases not matched to a gene. The CDR3 sequence is 15 residues long. From germline, CDR1 is DFQATT and CDR2 SNEGSKA (reference sequence). The receptor was derived from an adult who was a healthcare worker with PCR-confirmed SARS-CoV-2 infection or an uninfected control (not recorded which). The rearrangement uses TRBV20-1 and TRBJ2-1, with TRBD2 matching 11 bases. The sequencing input was whole blood. The CDR3 protein is CSARDSGGAINEQFF. CDR3 DNA sequence: TGCAGTGCTAGAGATAGCGGGGGGGCCATCAATGAGCAGTTCTTC.